The present entry profiles one TCR beta chain with its context. The antigen remains undetermined. Via MiXCR, TCRdb re-called the 5' RACE reads, giving one row per CDR3 protein. The sample has some 300,000 distinct CDR3 sequences, roughly 4% seen once; the top ten hold 23%. These data come from a study of T cells after yellow fever vaccination. Study conclusions and caveats: The study noted that FACS-sorted repertoires could contain abundant clonotypes contaminating from the bulk population. Shared CD4/CD8 clonotypes were a small share, likely from convergent recombination.

The sequenced sample was PBMCs, obtained on the day of the yellow fever booster vaccination. This TCR derives from a man younger than 35 who received the YFV17D yellow fever vaccine.

The CDR3 region has the DNA TGTGCCAGCAGCTTAGTAGGGGAACAGAATCCAATACCGACTAATGAAAAACTGTTTTTT. Its translation is CASSLVGEQNPIPTNEKLFF. The chain recombines TRBV11-2 with TRBJ1-4; D is perhaps TRBD1 (5 bases). The CDR3 totals 20 residues. Trimming shortened V by 1 base and J by 2 bases, and 23 bases separated the two germline ends. In germline, CDR1 is SGHAT, CDR2 FQNNGV.